This record concerns one T cell receptor (beta chain) sequence. Its target is unknown. This sample is part of a study of shared clonotypes between healthy human individuals. Study observations and caveats: A reduction in generation probabilities was seen for non-shared clonotypes relative to those shared by all four donors.

Terminally differentiated effector memory CD45RA+ cells were left out of the naive CD8 fraction, which was CD45RO-negative and positively selected for CCR7. The data were produced by immunoSEQ multiplex PCR, yet TCRdb's version contains in-frame clones alone and is incomplete. The sample yields roughly 2,000,000 clones, around 96% seen once. The germline CDR1 and CDR2 sequences are LGHNA and YNFKEQ. Losses at the gene ends were 2 bases for V and 4 bases for J; bases not matched to a gene: 7. This CDR3 region has 15 residues. The clonotype originates from a man between 18 and 35 years old in good health. Sequenced input: naive CD8+ T cells sorted from blood. V usage is TRBV4-2 and J usage is TRBJ1-2; TRBD1 matches at 7 bases. CDR3 coding DNA: TGTGCCAGCAGCCAACCCGGACAGGCAGGCTATGGCTACACCTTC. It translates to CASSQPGQAGYGYTF.